A selection of T cell receptor beta chains follows, all from one sample in a study of control samples from healthy donors and cancer patients. Repertoires were generated with immunoSEQ multiplex PCR, while TCRdb's copy carries only in-frame clones and drops some. Of 80,000 to 100,000 clones listed, more than 90% are singletons. The sequencing input was blood. The receptors derive from a human donor in good health. The donor label of this sample is uncertain. CDR3s include the opening cysteine and the closing phenylalanine or tryptophan. A D gene is named only where the DNA matches it firmly. The size entry is marked missing in some rows and otherwise reads once, few, many or a size class.

j_call: TRBJ1-1; d_call: .; v_call: TRBV12-3/TRBV12-4; clone_size: .; cdr3_aa: CASSRRRATEAFF; cdr3_nt: TGTGCCAGCAGCCGCCGGAGGGCCACTGAAGCTTTCTTT
j_call: TRBJ1-6; d_call: .; v_call: TRBV11-2; clone_size: .; cdr3_aa: CASSEQVLDSPLHF; cdr3_nt: TGTGCCAGCAGCGAACAGGTCTTGGATTCACCCCTCCACTTT
j_call: TRBJ2-1; d_call: .; v_call: TRBV20-1; clone_size: .; cdr3_aa: CSASLAQSYNEQFF; cdr3_nt: TGCAGTGCTAGTCTGGCGCAATCCTACAATGAGCAGTTCTTC
j_call: TRBJ2-1; d_call: TRBD2; v_call: TRBV27; clone_size: .; cdr3_aa: CASARGGSYNEQFF; cdr3_nt: TGTGCCAGCGCCCGGGGGGGAAGCTACAATGAGCAGTTCTTC
j_call: TRBJ2-1; d_call: TRBD1; v_call: TRBV6-5; clone_size: .; cdr3_aa: CASSNPGQQVNEQFF; cdr3_nt: TGTGCCAGCAGTAACCCGGGACAGCAAGTCAATGAGCAGTTCTTC
j_call: TRBJ1-1; d_call: .; v_call: TRBV15; clone_size: .; cdr3_aa: CATSRAGQPEAFF; cdr3_nt: TGTGCCACCAGCAGAGCAGGACAGCCTGAAGCTTTCTTT
j_call: TRBJ2-3; d_call: TRBD1; v_call: TRBV19; clone_size: .; cdr3_aa: CASSTRQGARADTQYF; cdr3_nt: TGTGCCAGTAGTACCCGACAGGGAGCTAGGGCAGATACGCAGTATTTT
j_call: TRBJ1-1; d_call: .; v_call: TRBV9; clone_size: .; cdr3_aa: CASSVGLGRKGAFF; cdr3_nt: TGTGCCAGCAGCGTAGGTCTGGGGAGGAAGGGGGCTTTCTTT
j_call: TRBJ1-6; d_call: .; v_call: TRBV10-3; clone_size: .; cdr3_aa: CAISESRTAGVNSPLHF; cdr3_nt: TGTGCCATCAGTGAGTCGAGAACGGCAGGGGTTAATTCACCCCTCCACTTT
j_call: TRBJ2-7; d_call: TRBD1; v_call: TRBV5-5; clone_size: .; cdr3_aa: CASRERQGTSYEQYF; cdr3_nt: TGTGCCAGCAGGGAAAGACAGGGGACCTCCTACGAGCAGTACTTC
j_call: TRBJ2-1; d_call: .; v_call: TRBV28; clone_size: .; cdr3_aa: CASSLIQGFEQFF; cdr3_nt: TGTGCCAGCAGTTTAATTCAGGGCTTTGAGCAGTTCTTC
j_call: TRBJ1-2; d_call: .; v_call: TRBV4-1; clone_size: .; cdr3_aa: CASSQDWGGSYGYTF; cdr3_nt: TGCGCCAGCAGCCAAGATTGGGGGGGCTCCTATGGCTACACCTTC
j_call: TRBJ1-1; d_call: TRBD1; v_call: TRBV11-2; clone_size: once; cdr3_aa: CASSLVRGANTEAFF; cdr3_nt: TGTGCCAGCAGCTTAGTCAGGGGGGCGAACACTGAAGCTTTCTTT
j_call: TRBJ1-3; d_call: .; v_call: TRBV28; clone_size: .; cdr3_aa: CASSFRGLGNTIYF; cdr3_nt: TGTGCCAGCAGTTTCCGGGGTTTGGGAAACACCATATATTTT
j_call: TRBJ2-7; d_call: TRBD1; v_call: TRBV27; clone_size: .; cdr3_aa: CASSSTGLIEQYF; cdr3_nt: TGTGCCAGCAGTTCGACAGGGTTGATCGAGCAGTACTTC
j_call: TRBJ2-3; d_call: .; v_call: TRBV28; clone_size: once; cdr3_aa: CASEGQGVWKDTQYF; cdr3_nt: TGTGCCAGCGAAGGGCAGGGAGTCTGGAAAGATACGCAGTATTTT
j_call: TRBJ1-4; d_call: TRBD1; v_call: TRBV6-1; clone_size: once; cdr3_aa: CASSERSGGATNEKLFF; cdr3_nt: TGTGCCAGCAGTGAAAGGTCAGGGGGTGCAACTAATGAAAAACTGTTTTTT
j_call: TRBJ1-2; d_call: .; v_call: TRBV20-1; clone_size: .; cdr3_aa: CSASQDYGYTF; cdr3_nt: TGCAGTGCGTCGCAGGACTATGGCTACACCTTC
j_call: TRBJ1-2; d_call: .; v_call: TRBV14; clone_size: .; cdr3_aa: CASSLTGHGYTF; cdr3_nt: TGTGCCAGCAGCCTAACGGGGCATGGCTACACCTTC
j_call: TRBJ2-4; d_call: .; v_call: TRBV3-1/TRBV3-2; clone_size: .; cdr3_aa: CASSNSRKNIQYF; cdr3_nt: TGTGCCAGCAGCAATTCAAGAAAAAACATTCAGTACTTC
j_call: TRBJ1-6; d_call: .; v_call: TRBV7-6; clone_size: .; cdr3_aa: CASSLDPGYNSPLHF; cdr3_nt: TGTGCCAGCAGCTTAGACCCGGGCTATAATTCACCCCTCCACTTT
j_call: TRBJ2-2; d_call: .; v_call: TRBV21-1; clone_size: .; cdr3_aa: CASNPSVNSTGELFF; cdr3_nt: TGTGCCAGCAACCCCTCCGTAAACAGCACCGGGGAGCTGTTTTTT
j_call: TRBJ2-7; d_call: TRBD2; v_call: TRBV2; clone_size: .; cdr3_aa: CASSEIAGSFYEQYF; cdr3_nt: TGTGCCAGCAGTGAGATAGCGGGGAGCTTCTACGAGCAGTACTTC
j_call: TRBJ2-5; d_call: .; v_call: TRBV3-1/TRBV3-2; clone_size: .; cdr3_aa: CASSPHIPGLGKTQYF; cdr3_nt: TGTGCCAGCAGCCCGCACATACCGGGACTTGGAAAGACCCAGTACTTC
j_call: TRBJ1-5; d_call: .; v_call: TRBV27; clone_size: .; cdr3_aa: CASSLISRGFENQPQHF; cdr3_nt: TGTGCCAGCAGTTTGATAAGTAGGGGTTTTGAGAATCAGCCCCAGCATTTT
j_call: TRBJ2-1; d_call: .; v_call: TRBV11-2; clone_size: many; cdr3_aa: CASSLFRGASYNEQFF; cdr3_nt: TGTGCCAGCAGCTTATTCCGGGGGGCCTCCTACAATGAGCAGTTCTTC
j_call: TRBJ1-2; d_call: .; v_call: TRBV7-9; clone_size: .; cdr3_aa: CASSFSTDYGYTF; cdr3_nt: TGTGCCAGCAGCTTTTCGACAGACTATGGCTACACCTTC
j_call: TRBJ1-4; d_call: TRBD1; v_call: TRBV9; clone_size: .; cdr3_aa: CASSVRQGDEKLFF; cdr3_nt: TGTGCCAGCAGCGTCCGACAGGGGGATGAAAAACTGTTTTTT
j_call: TRBJ1-6; d_call: .; v_call: TRBV6-1; clone_size: .; cdr3_aa: CASSEYDSFSPLHF; cdr3_nt: TGTGCCAGCAGTGAATATGATTCTTTTTCACCCCTCCACTTT
j_call: TRBJ1-2; d_call: .; v_call: TRBV6-5; clone_size: .; cdr3_aa: CASSPTAVRGAGYTF; cdr3_nt: TGTGCCAGCAGTCCCACCGCAGTAAGGGGGGCTGGCTACACCTTC
j_call: TRBJ2-1; d_call: .; v_call: TRBV4-3; clone_size: .; cdr3_aa: CASSQSRGGEQFF; cdr3_nt: TGCGCCAGCAGCCAATCTAGAGGGGGTGAGCAGTTCTTC
j_call: TRBJ1-6; d_call: TRBD1; v_call: TRBV2; clone_size: .; cdr3_aa: CASTPGQINSPLHF; cdr3_nt: TGTGCCAGCACTCCGGGACAGATCAATTCACCCCTCCACTTT
j_call: TRBJ1-1; d_call: .; v_call: TRBV12-3/TRBV12-4; clone_size: .; cdr3_aa: CATRRETEAFF; cdr3_nt: TGTGCCACCCGCAGGGAGACTGAAGCTTTCTTT
j_call: TRBJ1-5; d_call: .; v_call: TRBV27; clone_size: .; cdr3_aa: CASTHPPGFNQPQHF; cdr3_nt: TGTGCCAGCACTCACCCCCCAGGCTTCAATCAGCCCCAGCATTTT
j_call: TRBJ2-1; d_call: .; v_call: TRBV3-1/TRBV3-2; clone_size: .; cdr3_aa: CASSRQYNEQFF; cdr3_nt: TGTGCCAGCAGTCGACAGTACAATGAGCAGTTCTTC
j_call: TRBJ1-2; d_call: .; v_call: TRBV27; clone_size: .; cdr3_aa: CASSLNGQSNYGYTF; cdr3_nt: TGTGCCAGCAGTTTAAATGGACAGTCAAACTATGGCTACACCTTC
j_call: TRBJ2-5; d_call: .; v_call: TRBV6-1; clone_size: .; cdr3_aa: CASSEAKETQYF; cdr3_nt: TGTGCCAGCAGTGAAGCGAAGGAGACCCAGTACTTC
j_call: TRBJ1-1; d_call: .; v_call: TRBV5-1; clone_size: .; cdr3_aa: CASSLVQLGTEAFF; cdr3_nt: TGCGCCAGCAGCTTGGTACAGTTAGGTACTGAAGCTTTCTTT
j_call: TRBJ1-3; d_call: TRBD1; v_call: TRBV19; clone_size: .; cdr3_aa: CASSIQQGAIYF; cdr3_nt: TGTGCCAGTAGTATCCAACAGGGGGCCATATATTTT
j_call: TRBJ1-2; d_call: .; v_call: TRBV10-3; clone_size: once; cdr3_aa: CAISEWQRVGSYGYTF; cdr3_nt: TGTGCCATCAGTGAGTGGCAGAGAGTGGGTTCCTATGGCTACACCTTC
j_call: TRBJ1-1; d_call: TRBD1; v_call: TRBV30; clone_size: .; cdr3_aa: CAWKGGTAPRNTEAFF; cdr3_nt: TGTGCCTGGAAGGGAGGGACAGCCCCGCGGAACACTGAAGCTTTCTTT
j_call: TRBJ1-1; d_call: .; v_call: TRBV12-3/TRBV12-4; clone_size: .; cdr3_aa: CASSLQASNKAFF; cdr3_nt: TGTGCCAGCAGTTTACAGGCTTCAAATAAAGCTTTCTTT
j_call: TRBJ2-3; d_call: .; v_call: TRBV21-1; clone_size: once; cdr3_aa: CANVRGVDTDTQYF; cdr3_nt: TGTGCCAACGTTAGGGGGGTAGATACAGATACGCAGTATTTT
j_call: TRBJ1-5; d_call: .; v_call: TRBV7-2; clone_size: .; cdr3_aa: CASSLGEGSNQPQHF; cdr3_nt: TGTGCCAGCAGCTTAGGCGAGGGTAGCAATCAGCCCCAGCATTTT
j_call: TRBJ1-2; d_call: .; v_call: TRBV30; clone_size: .; cdr3_aa: CAWSESGQYGYTF; cdr3_nt: TGTGCCTGGAGTGAGTCGGGGCAGTATGGCTACACCTTC
j_call: TRBJ2-2; d_call: .; v_call: TRBV7-2; clone_size: once; cdr3_aa: CASRKGTDITGELFF; cdr3_nt: TGTGCCAGCAGGAAAGGGACCGACATTACCGGGGAGCTGTTTTTT